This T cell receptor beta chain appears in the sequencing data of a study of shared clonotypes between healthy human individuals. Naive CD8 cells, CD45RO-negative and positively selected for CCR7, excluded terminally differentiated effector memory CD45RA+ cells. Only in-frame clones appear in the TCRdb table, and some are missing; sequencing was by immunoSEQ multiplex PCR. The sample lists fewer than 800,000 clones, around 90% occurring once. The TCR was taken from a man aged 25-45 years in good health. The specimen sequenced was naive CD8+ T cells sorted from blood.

The CDR3 DNA reads as TGTGCCAGCAGCTCCGTCGGGGAGAAGGTTGAGCAGTTCTTC. Protein: CASSSVGEKVEQFF. The chain couples TRBV5-6 to TRBJ2-1; tentative D call: TRBD2 (5 bases). Per germline, CDR1 SGHDT and CDR2 YYEEEE. The CDR3 has 14 residues. With 3 bases removed from V and 9 bases from J, the gap between germline ends came to 16 bases.